The TCR beta chain under discussion was sequenced for a study of T-cell reconstitution after alpha-beta-depleted transplantation in children. The study's findings and limits: Expanded graft clones, several hundred of them, were reportedly the source of alpha-beta T cells about two months after transplant. At day 60, the high TCRbeta diversity found in some patients originated from recipient T cells and thymic progenitors that had survived. Fresh T-cell production supplied most of the T-cell counts and diversity seen one year after transplant.

This clonotype was counted many times. What it binds is unknown. Unique molecular identifiers tagged the TCRbeta library. TCRdb analysed the PCR reads with MiXCR anew, one entry per CDR3 protein. The data hold around 670,000 distinct CDR3 sequences, with around 13% observed a single time. CDR1 SGHRS and CDR2 YFSETQ come from the germline V gene. The CDR3 spans 16 residues. Unmatched junction bases numbered 10, after V lost 5 bases and J lost 1 base. The TCR originated in a girl aged 2-15 years with congenital amegakaryocytic thrombocytopenia, due to receive a stem cell transplant. The chain uses TRBV5-1 and TRBJ2-5; 8 nucleotides match TRBD2. The source material was PBMCs, sampled before TCRalphabeta/CD19-depleted stem cell transplant. This CDR3 is CASSPSSGTIQETQYF. CDR3 nucleotides: TGCGCCAGCAGTCCGAGTAGCGGGACGATCCAAGAGACCCAGTACTTC.